These T cell receptor beta chains were read from a single sample in a study of T-cell memory formation after mild COVID-19. Each CDR3 protein is one row after TCRdb ran MiXCR on the 5' RACE reads. The sample yields 550,000 to 700,000 distinct CDR3 sequences, roughly a sixth seen once. The specimen sequenced was PBMCs or a T cell subset sorted from them (not recorded which). The receptors originated from an adult woman who had mild COVID-19 (a few samples of this study predate the infection). Cell type and time point are not known. The CDR3 runs from the conserved cysteine through the conserved F or W. D genes are given only for firm matches. Only some rows state a clone size, as once, few, many or a class for expanded clones.

CDR3 protein,CDR3 DNA,V gene,J gene,clone size,D gene,CDR3 length
CASSRVRAFF,TGTGCCAGCAGCCGCGTACGAGCTTTCTTT,TRBV12-3/TRBV12-4,TRBJ1-1,few,-,10
CASRPPVGGRASGANVLTF,TGTGCCAGCAGACCACCCGTTGGCGGGAGGGCCTCTGGGGCCAACGTCCTGACTTTC,TRBV7-2,TRBJ2-6,-,TRBD2,19
CASRGQTNTEAFF,TGTGCCAGCAGGGGACAGACGAACACTGAAGCTTTCTTT,TRBV6-1,TRBJ1-1,-,TRBD1,13
CASSFDRVGEKLFF,TGCGCCAGCAGCTTCGACAGGGTAGGAGAAAAACTGTTTTTT,TRBV5-1,TRBJ1-4,few,TRBD1,14
CASSLAAAATYEQYF,TGCGCCAGCAGCTTGGCCGCAGCAGCTACCTACGAGCAGTACTTC,TRBV5-1,TRBJ2-7,-,-,15
CASRWSENAKNIQYF,TGTGCCAGCCGGTGGTCAGAAAACGCCAAAAACATTCAGTACTTC,TRBV21-1,TRBJ2-4,few,-,15
CASSLARQGYYTF,TGTGCCAGCAGCTTAGCTCGACAGGGTTACTACACCTTC,TRBV7-2,TRBJ1-2,few,TRBD1,13
CASSADRGFYYEQYF,TGTGCCAGCTCCGCGGACAGGGGGTTTTACTACGAGCAGTACTTC,TRBV6-2/TRBV6-3,TRBJ2-7,few,TRBD1,15
CASSLVAGQGSSPLHF,TGTGCCAGCAGCTTGGTGGCGGGACAGGGATCCTCACCCCTCCACTTT,TRBV5-6,TRBJ1-6,many,TRBD1,16
CASRTSGALETQYF,TGTGCCAGCAGGACTAGCGGGGCTCTGGAGACCCAGTACTTC,TRBV2,TRBJ2-5,-,TRBD2,14
CAWRAPGQVDETQYF,TGTGCCTGGAGAGCCCCGGGACAGGTGGACGAGACCCAGTACTTC,TRBV30,TRBJ2-5,-,TRBD1,15